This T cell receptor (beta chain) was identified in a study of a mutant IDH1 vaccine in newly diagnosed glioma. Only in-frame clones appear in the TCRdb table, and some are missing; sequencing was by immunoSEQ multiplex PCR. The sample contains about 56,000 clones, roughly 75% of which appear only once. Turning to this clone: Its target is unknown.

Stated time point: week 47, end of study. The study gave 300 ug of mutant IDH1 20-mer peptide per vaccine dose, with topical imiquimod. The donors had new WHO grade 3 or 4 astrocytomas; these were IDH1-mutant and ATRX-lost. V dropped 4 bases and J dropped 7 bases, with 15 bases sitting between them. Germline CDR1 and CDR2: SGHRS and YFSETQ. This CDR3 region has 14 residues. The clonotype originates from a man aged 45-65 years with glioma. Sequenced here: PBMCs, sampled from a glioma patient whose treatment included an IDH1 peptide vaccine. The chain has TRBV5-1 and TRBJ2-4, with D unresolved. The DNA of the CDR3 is TGCGCCAGCAGCCGAGACACCTTCGGGAACATTCAGTACTTC. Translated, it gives CASSRDTFGNIQYF.